Each of the 27 T cell receptor beta chains below was sequenced from the same sample in a study of T cell changes during pregnancy in multiple sclerosis. Produced via immunoSEQ multiplex PCR; TCRdb's table is partial and in-frame only. The sample carries 65,000 to 70,000 clones, about 91% recorded once. The specimen was peripheral blood, collected in the first trimester of pregnancy. Receptors originate from a female donor with multiple sclerosis, enrolled in a pregnancy study.

This clone has a single count. The chain joins TRBV19 to TRBJ1-1, with D tentatively TRBD1 (6 bases). The germline CDR1 and CDR2 sequences are LNHDA and SQIVND (reference sequence). Trimming pared 7 bases from V and 0 bases from J, leaving 21 bases between. The CDR3 sequence is 17 residues long. The CDR3 loop reads CASTRRRQGSMNTEAFF. CDR3 sequence (DNA): TGTGCCAGTACCCGGCGGCGTCAGGGGAGTATGAACACTGAAGCTTTCTTT.

J is TRBJ2-1 and V is TRBV9, with 9 bases that match TRBD2. The V segment lost 4 bases and the J segment 0 bases; nucleotides outside the gene matches: 5. The CDR3 consists of 16 residues. Germline V gene sequence: CDR1 SGDLS, CDR2 YYNGEE. Here the CDR3 DNA reads TGTGCCAGCAGCACGAGCGGGGGGAACTCCTACAATGAGCAGTTCTTC. Protein: CASSTSGGNSYNEQFF.

This clone was recorded once. The chain couples TRBV28 to TRBJ1-2, with 8 nucleotides matching TRBD1. The germline CDR1 and CDR2 sequences are MDHEN and SYDVKM. V gave up 3 bases and J gave up 4 bases; unmatched junction bases: 7. This CDR3 has 15 amino acids. CDR3 protein: CASSFGQGRVYGYTF. CDR3 nucleotide sequence: TGTGCCAGCAGTTTCGGACAGGGTCGGGTCTATGGCTACACCTTC.

This clone showed up just once. The chain is built from TRBV4-1 and TRBJ2-2; D possibly corresponds to TRBD1 (6 bases). Per the germline V gene, CDR1 is MGHRA and CDR2 is YSYEKL. Trimming left V 5 bases short and J 3 bases short, with 7 bases between. The CDR3 runs 13 residues. CDR3 coding DNA: TGCGCCAGCAGCGGGGGCTACACCGGGGAGCTGTTTTTT. Its protein product is CASSGGYTGELFF.

This sequence joins TRBV6-5 and TRBJ1-1; TRBD1 might be the D (6 bases). CDR1 MNHEY and CDR2 SVGAGI come from the germline V gene. Trimming pared 5 bases from V and 0 bases from J, leaving 13 bases between. The CDR3 is 15 amino acids. The CDR3 loop is CASSRSTGLNTEAFF. CDR3 bases: TGTGCCAGCAGTCGCTCGACAGGATTGAACACTGAAGCTTTCTTT.

This rearrangement joins TRBV30 to TRBJ1-1, with a weak D call TRBD1 (5 bases). The ends were cut back, 1 base at V and 6 bases at J, with 6 bases in the middle. The V gene's germline CDR1 is GTSNPN and CDR2 SVGIG (reference sequence). The CDR3 loop spans 11 amino acids. CDR3 nucleotides: TGTGCCTGGAGTGCCAGGGCTGAAGCTTTCTTT. Protein: CAWSARAEAFF.

CDR3 coding DNA: TGTGCCAGTAGTACCCAGGGACAGCATAACTATGGCTACACCTTC. This sequence encodes CASSTQGQHNYGYTF. The chain combines TRBV19 with TRBJ1-2; TRBD1 matches at 7 bases. This CDR3 region has 15 residues. Per the germline V gene, CDR1 is LNHDA and CDR2 is SQIVND (reference sequence). Trimming cost V 4 bases and J 1 base; bases outside gene matches: 6.

The V call is TRBV27, the J call TRBJ2-5, with D perhaps matching TRBD1 (6 bases). Per germline, CDR1 MNHEY and CDR2 SMNVEV (reference sequence). V was clipped by 2 bases and J by 5 bases, with 12 bases between them. This CDR3 is built from 14 residues. CDR3 nucleotides: TGTGCCAGCAGTTTAGAACAGGGTTTGGAGACCCAGTACTTC. Translated: CASSLEQGLETQYF.

For the CDR3, the DNA is TGTGCCAGCAGTTACGAGGCGGTAGATGGCTACACCTTC. Translated, it gives CASSYEAVDGYTF. The chain carries TRBV6-6 and TRBJ1-2; D not resolved. There are 13 residues in the CDR3. CDR1 MNHNY and CDR2 SVGAGI come from the germline V gene (reference sequence). Deletions cut 2 bases from V and 6 bases from J, with 10 bases between.

The rearrangement uses TRBV6-1 and TRBJ2-3, with 9 bases aligning to TRBD2. The J segment lost 3 bases and the V segment lost 8 bases, leaving 6 bases of the junction unmatched. Germline V CDR1 and CDR2: MNHNS, SASEGT. The CDR3 contains 14 residues. The CDR3 spells CASAAGGRTDTQYF. CDR3 nucleotides: TGTGCCAGCGCGGCGGGAGGGAGGACAGATACGCAGTATTTT.

This chain links TRBV13 with TRBJ2-2, with a weak D call TRBD2 (5 bases). CDR3 length equals 14 residues. Germline V gene data show CDR1 as PRHDT and CDR2 as FYEKMQ (reference sequence). Trimming removed 5 bases from V and 1 base from J, with 8 bases in between. DNA of the CDR3: TGTGCCAGCAGCGGACTCAGGAACACCGGGGAGCTGTTTTTT. Translating it yields CASSGLRNTGELFF.

V gene TRBV10-2 combines with J gene TRBJ1-1; D call uncertain. Trimming took 4 bases from V and 4 from J, leaving 13 bases between them. The germline CDR1 and CDR2 sequences are WSHSY and SAAADI. CDR3 size: 14 residues. The CDR3: CASSVEGVATEAFF. In nucleotides, the CDR3 is TGCGCCAGCAGTGTCGAGGGAGTGGCCACTGAAGCTTTCTTT.

CDR3 coding DNA: TGTGCCAGCAGCTTAGACCCTAGGACGGGGGAGCAGTTCTTC. This encodes CASSLDPRTGEQFF. The gene calls are TRBV11-2 and TRBJ2-1, with D perhaps matching TRBD2 (5 bases). There are 14 residues in the CDR3. V lost 0 bases to trimming and J lost 10 bases, with 13 bases between them. Germline lookup yields CDR1 SGHAT and CDR2 FQNNGV. Full variable domain (outside the CDR3, taken from reference TRBV11-2 and TRBJ2-1): EAGVAQSPRYKIIEKRQSVAFWCNPISGHATLYWYQQILGQGPKLLIQFQNNGVVDDSQLPKDRFSAERLKGVDSTLKIQPAKLEDSAVYLCASSLDPRTGEQFFGPGTRLTVL.

This clone has just one count. This chain connects TRBV7-6 to TRBJ2-7; 9 bases are a match to TRBD1. The CDR3 length is 14 residues. The V segment lost 5 bases and the J segment 5 bases; nucleotides outside the gene matches: 7. CDR1 and CDR2 from the germline V gene are SGHVS and FNYEAQ. The CDR3 sequence is CASSRRDRAHEQYF. The CDR3 DNA reads TGTGCCAGCAGCCGCCGGGACAGGGCCCACGAGCAGTACTTC.

V is TRBV5-6 and J is TRBJ1-5; perhaps TRBD1 as D (5 bases). CDR1 SGHDT and CDR2 YYEEEE come from the germline V gene. Trimming left V 0 bases short and J 7 bases short, with 8 bases between. This CDR3 has 13 amino acids. CDR3 sequence (DNA): TGTGCCAGCAGCTTGGGGGGGGACCAGCCCCAGCATTTT. Translated: CASSLGGDQPQHF.

The chain employs TRBV9 and TRBJ2-2; 11 nucleotides align to TRBD2. This CDR3 is 16 amino acids long. Trimming took 2 bases from V and 7 from J; bases not matched to a gene: 7. Germline-derived CDR1 and CDR2 are SGDLS and YYNGEE. For the CDR3, the DNA is TGTGCCAGCAGCGTGGCTTTACTAGCGGGGGACGGGGAGCTGTTTTTT. It codes for CASSVALLAGDGELFF.

The chain links TRBV5-1 to TRBJ2-3; D unclear. Germline CDR1 reads SGHRS; CDR2 reads YFSETQ. CDR3 length: 11 amino acids. V lost 0 bases, J lost 8 bases, and 4 bases lay in between. The CDR3 bases are TGCGCCAGCAGCTTGGACGGTACGCAGTATTTT. Translation: CASSLDGTQYF.

The rearrangement links TRBV30 to TRBJ1-6; 7 nucleotides align to TRBD1. The CDR3 totals 13 residues. Germline V gene lookup returns CDR1 GTSNPN and CDR2 SVGIG (reference sequence). V was pared by 3 bases and J by 9 bases, with 5 bases of the junction left unmatched. The CDR3 protein is CAWRTGEASPLHF. The DNA for the CDR3 is TGTGCCTGGAGAACAGGGGAGGCTTCACCCCTCCACTTT.

The V gene is TRBV9, the J gene TRBJ2-2; TRBD2 might be the D (5 bases). Trimming removed 0 bases from V and 8 bases from J, with 14 bases in between. CDR1 and CDR2 from the germline V gene are SGDLS and YYNGEE. CDR3 length equals 15 residues. As DNA, the CDR3 is TGTGCCAGCAGCGTAGGGACTGGGAAAGGGGGGGAGCTGTTTTTT. Its protein is CASSVGTGKGGELFF.

The V and J genes are TRBV5-1 and TRBJ2-7; weak D call: TRBD2 (5 bases). The CDR3 consists of 13 residues. Between the trimmed V and J ends, which lost 6 bases and 6 bases, there was a span of 16 bases. Looked up from germline, CDR1 is SGHRS and CDR2 is YFSETQ. The CDR3 nucleotides are TGCGCCAGCACCCTCAACACTGAGGGCGAGCAGTACTTC. Its translation is CASTLNTEGEQYF.

The chain is built from TRBV19 and TRBJ2-2; maybe TRBD1 (5 bases). V lost 5 bases to trimming and J lost 1 base, with 8 bases between them. CDR1 and CDR2 (germline): LNHDA, SQIVND (reference sequence). The CDR3 spans 14 residues. The CDR3 here is CASSSGQNTGELFF. The CDR3 DNA reads as TGTGCCAGTAGTTCCGGACAGAACACCGGGGAGCTGTTTTTT.

The chain carries TRBV18 and TRBJ2-5, with D possibly being TRBD1 (5 bases). The CDR3 length is 14 residues. Trimming stripped 4 bases from V and 2 bases from J, with 11 bases between. In germline, CDR1 is KGHSH, CDR2 LQKENI. The CDR3 reads CASSRRALQETQYF. In nucleotides, the CDR3 is TGTGCCAGCTCACGCAGGGCGCTACAAGAGACCCAGTACTTC.

In nucleotides, the CDR3 is TGTGCCAGCAGCTTAGTAGTAGGGGCCAGGAATGGCTACACCTTC. Protein sequence: CASSLVVGARNGYTF. The chain has TRBV7-2 and TRBJ1-2, with D perhaps matching TRBD1 (5 bases). Between the trimmed V and J ends, which lost 1 base and 6 bases, there was a span of 15 bases. Per the germline V gene, CDR1 is SGHTA and CDR2 is FQGNSA. The CDR3 loop spans 15 amino acids.

The V and J genes are TRBV29-1 and TRBJ1-1, with no clear D. The CDR3 loop spans 12 amino acids. V was cut by 8 bases and J by 4 bases, with 14 bases left in between. Germline loops: CDR1 SQVTM, CDR2 ANQGSEA. The CDR3 DNA is TGCAGCCTGGGAGGTCGGTTCACTGAAGCTTTCTTT. Its translation is CSLGGRFTEAFF. Combining the CDR3 with reference TRBV29-1 and TRBJ1-1 gives the whole variable domain SAVISQKPSRDICQRGTSLTIQCQVDSQVTMMFWYRQQPGQSLTLIATANQGSEATYESGFVIDKFPISRPNLTFSTLTVSNMSPEDSSIYLCSLGGRFTEAFFGQGTRLTVV.

The chain links TRBV5-1 to TRBJ1-1; D gene ambiguous. V dropped 0 bases and J dropped 5 bases, with 5 bases sitting between them. Per germline, CDR1 SGHRS and CDR2 YFSETQ. The length of the CDR3 is 12 residues. The CDR3 coding sequence is TGCGCCAGCAGCTTGGACAAGACTGAAGCTTTCTTT. Protein: CASSLDKTEAFF.

The J gene is TRBJ2-7, the V gene TRBV27; TRBD2 agrees at 9 bases. This CDR3 comprises 16 residues. Germline CDR1 MNHEY, CDR2 SMNVEV (reference sequence). V lost 4 bases to trimming and J lost 0 bases; unmatched junction nucleotides: 7. The CDR3 bases are TGTGCCAGCAGTTCCCGCCCTAGCGGGATCTCCTACGAGCAGTACTTC. Its protein is CASSSRPSGISYEQYF.

The chain recombines TRBV5-6 with TRBJ1-3, with D perhaps matching TRBD1 (6 bases). The germline CDR1 and CDR2 sequences are SGHDT and YYEEEE. The CDR3 is 15 amino acids. The ends were cut back, 2 bases at V and 3 bases at J, with 12 bases in the middle. The CDR3 DNA reads TGTGCCAGCAGCTTCACAGGGTTCGGTGGAAACACCATATATTTT. It codes for CASSFTGFGGNTIYF.